This entry concerns a single TCR beta chain. This record comes from a study of T cell responses to AZD1222 COVID-19 vaccine. V dropped 1 base and J dropped 0; count of bases not matched to a gene: 5. The CDR3 spans 17 residues. CDR1 is LGHDT, CDR2 YNNKEL, per germline (reference sequence). The protocol was immunoSEQ multiplex PCR, while the TCRdb copy is restricted to in-frame clones and leaves out a portion. The data hold about 160,000 clones, with 85% to 90% observed a single time. V is TRBV3-1 (or the pseudogene TRBV3-2) and J is TRBJ2-3, with 9 nucleotides matching TRBD2. This TCR was sampled from an adult in good health. The sample was peripheral blood, taken on day 0 of AZD1222 vaccination. CDR3 sequence: CASSQVIAGDSTDTQYF. The DNA of the CDR3 is TGTGCCAGCAGCCAAGTGATAGCGGGGGATAGCACAGATACGCAGTATTTT.